Listed here is a single T cell receptor (beta chain). What it binds is unknown. This specimen belongs to a study of cytomegalovirus exposure and HLA in healthy donors. The germline V and J ends were trimmed by 6 bases and 4 bases, with 18 bases remaining between them. CDR3 size: 15 residues. Germline V lookup: CDR1 SNHLY, CDR2 FYNNEI. Findings and caveats of the study: Association of a missense DCLRE1C variant with TCR beta V- and J-gene trimming was reported in a later analysis.

60 Vbeta and 13 Jbeta primers were used in PCR. The protocol was immunoSEQ multiplex PCR, while the TCRdb copy is restricted to in-frame clones and leaves out a portion. The table shows 100,000 to 150,000 clones, with 81% occurring only once. The chain recombines TRBV2 with TRBJ2-5; possible D gene TRBD1, 6 bases. The sample was PBMCs. The receptor comes from a man aged 18-30 years in good health and CMV-seropositive. The CDR3, as DNA: TGTGCCAGCAGCGCGCAACCCGGACAGAGAGAGACCCAGTACTTC. Amino acids: CASSAQPGQRETQYF.